These T cell receptor beta chains were read from a single sample in a study of blood T cell repertoires in COVID-19. TCRdb keeps only in-frame clones here, not all; method: immunoSEQ multiplex PCR. The sample shows 65,000 to 90,000 clones, 82% of them seen only once. Sequenced sample: peripheral blood. These receptors came from a man between 60 and 75 years old with acute or convalescent COVID-19. CDR3s include the opening cysteine and the closing phenylalanine or tryptophan. Each record gives: V gene, D gene, clone size, J gene, CDR3 length, CDR3 protein, CDR3 DNA. D genes are given only for firm matches. The size field is filled for only some rows; it gives once, few, many or a size class.

v_call: TRBV18; d_call: .; clone_size: .; j_call: TRBJ2-1; cdr3_length: 16; cdr3_aa: CASSPSTPNSHNEQFF; cdr3_nt: TGTGCCAGCTCACCCAGTACCCCTAACAGCCACAATGAGCAGTTCTTC
v_call: TRBV6-5; d_call: TRBD1; clone_size: .; j_call: TRBJ1-2; cdr3_length: 15; cdr3_aa: CASSYEGQGNYGYTF; cdr3_nt: TGTGCCAGCAGTTACGAGGGACAGGGGAACTATGGCTACACCTTC
v_call: TRBV5-1; d_call: .; clone_size: .; j_call: TRBJ1-1; cdr3_length: 13; cdr3_aa: CASSYDRPSEAFF; cdr3_nt: TGCGCCAGCAGTTACGACAGGCCTAGTGAAGCTTTCTTT
v_call: TRBV5-1; d_call: .; clone_size: few; j_call: TRBJ2-1; cdr3_length: 14; cdr3_aa: CASSMSGGTNEQFF; cdr3_nt: TGCGCCAGCAGTATGTCAGGGGGGACGAATGAGCAGTTCTTC
v_call: TRBV5-1; d_call: TRBD2; clone_size: once; j_call: TRBJ2-1; cdr3_length: 19; cdr3_aa: CASSLATSGRAWSYNEQFF; cdr3_nt: TGCGCCAGCAGCTTGGCCACTAGCGGGAGGGCGTGGTCCTACAATGAGCAGTTCTTC
v_call: TRBV5-5; d_call: .; clone_size: few; j_call: TRBJ2-3; cdr3_length: 14; cdr3_aa: CASSDRAEGDTQYF; cdr3_nt: TGTGCCAGCAGCGACAGGGCGGAGGGAGATACGCAGTATTTT
v_call: TRBV4-3; d_call: TRBD1; clone_size: .; j_call: TRBJ2-6; cdr3_length: 18; cdr3_aa: CASSHGWDRGLGANVLTF; cdr3_nt: TGCGCCAGCAGCCATGGGTGGGACAGGGGGCTTGGGGCCAACGTCCTGACTTTC
v_call: TRBV6-2/TRBV6-3; d_call: .; clone_size: .; j_call: TRBJ1-3; cdr3_length: 16; cdr3_aa: CASSYGFQGLGNTIYF; cdr3_nt: TGTGCCAGCAGTTACGGCTTTCAGGGGCTCGGAAACACCATATATTTT
v_call: TRBV10-2; d_call: .; clone_size: .; j_call: TRBJ2-7; cdr3_length: 14; cdr3_aa: CASSEYGSGYEQYF; cdr3_nt: TGCGCCAGCAGTGAGTATGGTAGCGGCTACGAGCAGTACTTC
v_call: TRBV7-8; d_call: TRBD2; clone_size: .; j_call: TRBJ2-7; cdr3_length: 18; cdr3_aa: CASSFLAGGGTTTYEQYF; cdr3_nt: TGTGCCAGCAGCTTTCTAGCGGGGGGTGGAACGACGACCTACGAGCAGTACTTC
v_call: TRBV2; d_call: TRBD2; clone_size: .; j_call: TRBJ2-1; cdr3_length: 13; cdr3_aa: CASSRGDYGEQFF; cdr3_nt: TGTGCCAGCAGCCGGGGGGATTACGGTGAGCAGTTCTTC
v_call: TRBV15; d_call: .; clone_size: .; j_call: TRBJ2-2; cdr3_length: 14; cdr3_aa: CATSRVDTTGELFF; cdr3_nt: TGTGCCACCAGCAGAGTCGACACCACCGGGGAGCTGTTTTTT
v_call: TRBV6-5; d_call: .; clone_size: few; j_call: TRBJ2-1; cdr3_length: 14; cdr3_aa: CASSSTLTSDEQFF; cdr3_nt: TGTGCCAGCAGTTCCACCTTAACTAGTGATGAGCAGTTCTTC
v_call: TRBV25-1; d_call: TRBD1; clone_size: .; j_call: TRBJ2-2; cdr3_length: 14; cdr3_aa: CASRRDREAGELFF; cdr3_nt: TGTGCCAGCAGAAGGGACAGGGAGGCCGGGGAGCTGTTTTTT
v_call: TRBV5-1; d_call: .; clone_size: .; j_call: TRBJ2-3; cdr3_length: 15; cdr3_aa: CASSSWSTGTDTQYF; cdr3_nt: TGCGCCAGCAGCAGCTGGTCCACGGGCACAGATACGCAGTATTTT
v_call: TRBV28; d_call: .; clone_size: .; j_call: TRBJ1-1; cdr3_length: 11; cdr3_aa: CASTVNTEAFF; cdr3_nt: TGTGCCAGTACTGTGAACACTGAAGCTTTCTTT
v_call: TRBV9; d_call: TRBD2; clone_size: .; j_call: TRBJ2-5; cdr3_length: 17; cdr3_aa: CASSVGYSGGPPETQYF; cdr3_nt: TGTGCCAGCAGCGTAGGATATAGCGGGGGGCCCCCAGAGACCCAGTACTTC
v_call: TRBV14; d_call: TRBD1; clone_size: .; j_call: TRBJ1-6; cdr3_length: 15; cdr3_aa: CASTRQTGGGSPLHF; cdr3_nt: TGTGCCAGCACTCGACAAACAGGGGGTGGATCACCCCTCCACTTT
v_call: TRBV5-1; d_call: .; clone_size: .; j_call: TRBJ1-4; cdr3_length: 16; cdr3_aa: CASSSSGQFTNEKLFF; cdr3_nt: TGCGCCAGCAGTTCTTCAGGCCAGTTTACTAATGAAAAACTGTTTTTT
v_call: TRBV5-6; d_call: TRBD1; clone_size: few; j_call: TRBJ2-2; cdr3_length: 19; cdr3_aa: CASTVSGTGAVGNTGELFF; cdr3_nt: TGTGCCAGCACCGTGTCTGGGACAGGGGCCGTTGGAAACACCGGGGAGCTGTTTTTT
v_call: TRBV30; d_call: .; clone_size: .; j_call: TRBJ1-4; cdr3_length: 15; cdr3_aa: CAWGFSGALNEKLFF; cdr3_nt: TGTGCCTGGGGATTCTCGGGAGCATTAAATGAAAAACTGTTTTTT
v_call: TRBV5-4; d_call: .; clone_size: .; j_call: TRBJ1-1; cdr3_length: 13; cdr3_aa: CASSPNRDTEAFF; cdr3_nt: TGTGCCAGCAGCCCTAACAGGGACACTGAAGCTTTCTTT
v_call: TRBV19; d_call: TRBD1; clone_size: .; j_call: TRBJ1-1; cdr3_length: 13; cdr3_aa: CASLRDRATEAFF; cdr3_nt: TGTGCCAGTTTAAGGGACAGGGCCACTGAAGCTTTCTTT
v_call: TRBV3-1/TRBV3-2; d_call: TRBD1; clone_size: .; j_call: TRBJ1-2; cdr3_length: 13; cdr3_aa: CASSQGGQGAYTF; cdr3_nt: TGTGCCAGCAGCCAAGGGGGACAGGGGGCCTACACCTTC
v_call: TRBV28; d_call: TRBD1; clone_size: .; j_call: TRBJ2-5; cdr3_length: 15; cdr3_aa: CASTPKGTAQETQYF; cdr3_nt: TGTGCCAGCACACCGAAGGGGACAGCACAAGAGACCCAGTACTTC
v_call: TRBV28; d_call: TRBD1; clone_size: once; j_call: TRBJ1-6; cdr3_length: 17; cdr3_aa: CASSLLQGARGHSPLHF; cdr3_nt: TGTGCCAGCAGTTTACTACAGGGGGCGCGGGGACATTCACCCCTCCACTTT
v_call: TRBV9; d_call: .; clone_size: .; j_call: TRBJ1-6; cdr3_length: 14; cdr3_aa: CASSPRYEGSPLHF; cdr3_nt: TGTGCCAGCAGCCCCCGATATGAGGGTTCACCCCTCCACTTT
v_call: TRBV28; d_call: TRBD1; clone_size: .; j_call: TRBJ2-1; cdr3_length: 15; cdr3_aa: CASSLVGQGGNEQFF; cdr3_nt: TGTGCCAGCAGCTTAGTGGGACAGGGGGGGAATGAGCAGTTCTTC
v_call: TRBV30; d_call: TRBD1; clone_size: .; j_call: TRBJ1-6; cdr3_length: 14; cdr3_aa: CAWSSGTEFSPLHF; cdr3_nt: TGTGCCTGGAGTTCCGGGACAGAGTTTTCACCCCTCCACTTT
v_call: TRBV12-3/TRBV12-4; d_call: .; clone_size: .; j_call: TRBJ1-1; cdr3_length: 11; cdr3_aa: CASSRERVPFF; cdr3_nt: TGTGCCAGCAGTCGGGAAAGGGTCCCTTTCTTT
v_call: TRBV9; d_call: .; clone_size: .; j_call: TRBJ1-3; cdr3_length: 14; cdr3_aa: CASSVDSAGNTIYF; cdr3_nt: TGTGCCAGCAGCGTCGACAGTGCTGGAAACACCATATATTTT
v_call: TRBV19; d_call: TRBD1; clone_size: .; j_call: TRBJ1-2; cdr3_length: 15; cdr3_aa: CASSIGTEVNYGYTF; cdr3_nt: TGTGCCAGTAGCATCGGGACAGAAGTGAACTATGGCTACACCTTC
v_call: TRBV28; d_call: .; clone_size: .; j_call: TRBJ1-1; cdr3_length: 14; cdr3_aa: CASSLRGASTEAFF; cdr3_nt: TGTGCCAGCAGTTTACGGGGGGCGTCCACTGAAGCTTTCTTT
v_call: TRBV7-9; d_call: .; clone_size: .; j_call: TRBJ1-3; cdr3_length: 15; cdr3_aa: CASSLGRASGNTIYF; cdr3_nt: TGTGCCAGCAGCTTAGGGCGGGCTTCTGGAAACACCATATATTTT
v_call: TRBV3-1/TRBV3-2; d_call: .; clone_size: .; j_call: TRBJ1-1; cdr3_length: 13; cdr3_aa: CASSQDQEGRAFF; cdr3_nt: TGTGCCAGCAGCCAAGATCAGGAAGGGAGGGCTTTCTTT
v_call: TRBV20-1; d_call: .; clone_size: once; j_call: TRBJ2-3; cdr3_length: 11; cdr3_aa: CSGVSTDTQYF; cdr3_nt: TGCAGTGGAGTCTCCACAGATACGCAGTATTTT
v_call: TRBV6-2/TRBV6-3; d_call: .; clone_size: .; j_call: TRBJ1-1; cdr3_length: 15; cdr3_aa: CASSHPTEMNTEAFF; cdr3_nt: TGTGCCAGCAGCCACCCGACAGAAATGAACACTGAAGCTTTCTTT
v_call: TRBV7-6; d_call: .; clone_size: .; j_call: TRBJ2-7; cdr3_length: 14; cdr3_aa: CASSSAEGYSEQYF; cdr3_nt: TGTGCCAGCAGCTCGGCAGAGGGCTACTCAGAGCAGTACTTC
v_call: TRBV5-6; d_call: TRBD1; clone_size: .; j_call: TRBJ1-2; cdr3_length: 15; cdr3_aa: CASSLVGQGLSGYTF; cdr3_nt: TGTGCCAGCAGCTTGGTGGGACAGGGGTTAAGTGGCTACACCTTC
v_call: TRBV30; d_call: .; clone_size: .; j_call: TRBJ1-2; cdr3_length: 14; cdr3_aa: CAWSANPGGDGYTF; cdr3_nt: TGTGCCTGGAGTGCAAACCCGGGAGGCGATGGCTACACCTTC
v_call: TRBV19; d_call: .; clone_size: .; j_call: TRBJ2-1; cdr3_length: 16; cdr3_aa: CASSSPGTRFVNEQFF; cdr3_nt: TGTGCCAGTAGTAGTCCCGGGACACGGTTCGTCAATGAGCAGTTCTTC
v_call: TRBV7-9; d_call: TRBD1; clone_size: .; j_call: TRBJ2-6; cdr3_length: 17; cdr3_aa: CASSSLGQGAGANVLTF; cdr3_nt: TGTGCCAGCAGCTCCCTAGGACAGGGGGCTGGGGCCAACGTCCTGACTTTC
v_call: TRBV5-4; d_call: .; clone_size: .; j_call: TRBJ2-3; cdr3_length: 14; cdr3_aa: CASSPTRSTDTQYF; cdr3_nt: TGTGCCAGCAGCCCGACCAGGAGCACAGATACGCAGTATTTT
v_call: TRBV7-2; d_call: .; clone_size: .; j_call: TRBJ1-1; cdr3_length: 15; cdr3_aa: CASSLVSQVNTEAFF; cdr3_nt: TGTGCCAGCAGCTTAGTGAGTCAGGTGAACACTGAAGCTTTCTTT
v_call: TRBV27; d_call: .; clone_size: once; j_call: TRBJ1-6; cdr3_length: 12; cdr3_aa: CASRLENSPLHF; cdr3_nt: TGTGCCAGCAGACTAGAGAATTCACCCCTCCACTTT
v_call: TRBV5-4; d_call: .; clone_size: once; j_call: TRBJ2-2; cdr3_length: 12; cdr3_aa: CASTYGTGELFF; cdr3_nt: TGTGCCAGCACCTACGGCACCGGGGAGCTGTTTTTT
v_call: TRBV4-1; d_call: TRBD2; clone_size: .; j_call: TRBJ2-5; cdr3_length: 16; cdr3_aa: CASSQEGLAGQETQYF; cdr3_nt: TGCGCCAGCAGCCAAGAGGGACTAGCGGGCCAAGAGACCCAGTACTTC
v_call: TRBV3-1/TRBV3-2; d_call: TRBD1; clone_size: .; j_call: TRBJ1-3; cdr3_length: 15; cdr3_aa: CASSQEWDRLNTIYF; cdr3_nt: TGTGCCAGCAGCCAAGAATGGGACAGACTAAACACCATATATTTT
v_call: TRBV2; d_call: .; clone_size: .; j_call: TRBJ2-2; cdr3_length: 19; cdr3_aa: CASSLPRDSIPRRTGELFF; cdr3_nt: TGTGCCAGCAGCTTACCCCGGGACTCTATTCCAAGGAGGACCGGGGAGCTGTTTTTT
v_call: TRBV18; d_call: TRBD1; clone_size: .; j_call: TRBJ2-4; cdr3_length: 15; cdr3_aa: CASSPATGGKNIQYF; cdr3_nt: TGTGCCAGCTCCCCTGCGACAGGGGGCAAAAACATTCAGTACTTC
v_call: TRBV19; d_call: TRBD1; clone_size: .; j_call: TRBJ1-1; cdr3_length: 15; cdr3_aa: CASSITDRGTPEAFF; cdr3_nt: TGTGCCAGTAGTATCACGGACAGGGGTACCCCTGAAGCTTTCTTT
v_call: TRBV12-3/TRBV12-4; d_call: .; clone_size: few; j_call: TRBJ1-2; cdr3_length: 11; cdr3_aa: CASSLNYGYTF; cdr3_nt: TGTGCCAGCAGTCTTAACTATGGCTACACCTTC
v_call: TRBV10-3; d_call: .; clone_size: .; j_call: TRBJ2-2; cdr3_length: 12; cdr3_aa: CAISANTGELFF; cdr3_nt: TGTGCCATCAGCGCGAACACCGGGGAGCTGTTTTTT
v_call: TRBV2; d_call: .; clone_size: .; j_call: TRBJ1-3; cdr3_length: 13; cdr3_aa: CASRQGSGNTIYF; cdr3_nt: TGTGCCAGCAGACAGGGATCGGGAAACACCATATATTTT